These 10 T cell receptor beta chains were sequenced from one sample in a study of early stage breast cancer tumors. Sequenced by immunoSEQ multiplex PCR; TCRdb stores in-frame clones only, minus some. The data hold about 48,000 clones, with 75% to 85% observed a single time. The specimen was blood. The receptors here all came from a person between 50 and 60 years old with breast cancer.

This clone occurred once. The V call is TRBV28, the J call TRBJ2-1; 10 bases fit TRBD1. Per the germline V gene, CDR1 is MDHEN and CDR2 is SYDVKM. The CDR3 has 15 amino acids. The V segment lost 0 bases and the J segment 7 bases; nucleotides outside the gene matches: 3. The CDR3 region is CASSLWGQGSNEQFF. DNA of the CDR3: TGTGCCAGCAGTTTATGGGGACAGGGGAGTAATGAGCAGTTCTTC. Full variable domain (remainder filled in from reference TRBV28 and TRBJ2-1): DVKVTQSSRYLVKRTGEKVFLECVQDMDHENMFWYRQDPGLGLRLIYFSYDVKMKEKGDIPEGYSVSREKKERFSLILESASTNQTSMYLCASSLWGQGSNEQFFGPGTRLTVL.

The chain uses TRBV30 and TRBJ1-4; possible D gene TRBD1, 5 bases. This CDR3 is built from 17 residues. The V and J ends lost 1 base and 0 bases respectively, with 15 bases between them. Germline assignment: CDR1 GTSNPN and CDR2 SVGIG (reference sequence). The CDR3 DNA reads as TGTGCCTGGAGTGCCAAGGGGCTGGGTGCAACTAATGAAAAACTGTTTTTT. Its translation is CAWSAKGLGATNEKLFF. Combining the CDR3 with reference TRBV30 and TRBJ1-4 gives the whole variable domain SQTIHQWPATLVQPVGSPLSLECTVEGTSNPNLYWYRQAAGRGLQLLFYSVGIGQISSEVPQNLSASRPQDRQFILSSKKLLLSDSGFYLCAWSAKGLGATNEKLFFGSGTQLSVL.

This clone has a single count. The CDR3 DNA reads as TGTGCCAGCAGCGCGCCCGGACTAGCCGCAGATACGCAGTATTTT. This gives the protein CASSAPGLAADTQYF. The V gene is TRBV7-2, the J gene TRBJ2-3, with 8 positions matching TRBD2. Trimming cost V 5 bases and J 4 bases; bases outside gene matches: 8. Germline V gene lookup returns CDR1 SGHTA and CDR2 FQGNSA. The CDR3 loop spans 15 amino acids.

The gene calls are TRBV7-6 and TRBJ2-2; 9 positions agree with TRBD1. The V segment lost 6 bases and the J segment 5 bases; nucleotides outside the gene matches: 7. Per the germline V gene, CDR1 is SGHVS and CDR2 is FNYEAQ. The CDR3 has 15 residues. The chain's CDR3 is CASRSDRGDTGELFF. The DNA of the CDR3 is TGTGCCAGCAGATCGGACAGGGGTGATACCGGGGAGCTGTTTTTT.

The V gene is TRBV4-3, the J gene TRBJ2-1; 12 bases line up with TRBD2. This CDR3 region has 15 residues. The V gene's germline CDR1 is LGHNA and CDR2 YSLEER. V gave up 6 bases and J gave up 8 bases; unmatched junction bases: 8. The CDR3 loop reads CASSVTSGGTYEQFF. CDR3 coding DNA: TGCGCCAGCAGTGTGACTAGCGGGGGAACGTATGAGCAGTTCTTC.

The chain employs TRBV10-3 and TRBJ2-6, with 10 bases matching TRBD2. This CDR3 contains 17 residues. CDR1 is ENHRY, CDR2 SYGVKD, per germline. The V gene end was trimmed by 6 bases and the J gene end by 4 bases; junction bases not matched to a gene: 9. CDR3 sequence (DNA): TGTGCCATCAGGGCTAGCGGGAGTGTATCCGGGGCCAACGTCCTGACTTTC. It translates to CAIRASGSVSGANVLTF.

V usage is TRBV6-1 and J usage is TRBJ2-7, with 12 bases that match TRBD2. The V gene's germline CDR1 is MNHNS and CDR2 SASEGT. Losses at the gene ends were 5 bases for V and 4 bases for J; bases not matched to a gene: 6. There are 15 residues in the CDR3. CDR3 sequence: CASSSSGGGPYEQYF. CDR3 bases: TGTGCCAGCAGTTCTAGCGGGGGGGGACCTTACGAGCAGTACTTC.

In nucleotides, the CDR3 is TGTGCCAGCAGTGGGGCGGGTTGGGAGACCCAGTACTTC. Translation gives CASSGAGWETQYF. This chain joins TRBV2 and TRBJ2-5, with a weak D call TRBD2 (5 bases). V lost 4 bases to trimming and J lost 5 bases, with 11 bases between them. This CDR3 spans 13 amino acids. Per germline, CDR1 SNHLY and CDR2 FYNNEI.

This clone was found once. The chain has TRBV10-1 and TRBJ2-1, with D uncertain. This CDR3 is 12 amino acids long. Trimming shortened V by 0 bases and J by 9 bases, and 6 bases separated the two germline ends. Germline lookup yields CDR1 WNHNN and CDR2 SYGVQD (reference sequence). CDR3 DNA sequence: TGCGCCAGCAGTGAGTCCACGAGTGAGCAGTTCTTC. Its protein is CASSESTSEQFF.

This chain connects TRBV29-1 to TRBJ2-7; 7 bases are shared with TRBD1. V lost 4 bases to trimming and J lost 7 bases; unmatched junction nucleotides: 7. The CDR3 consists of 12 residues. The germline CDR1 and CDR2 sequences are SQVTM and ANQGSEA. CDR3 DNA sequence: TGCAGCGTTGTGACTGGGACAGAGGAGCAGTACTTC. It yields the protein CSVVTGTEEQYF.